The present TCR beta chain was sequenced within a study of blood T cell repertoires in COVID-19. At the level of the study: Researchers got acute and convalescent COVID-19 samples from the United States, Italy and Spain. Nucleic acid was either cDNA or gDNA, and it came from T cells, B-cell-depleted T cells, or PBMCs.

Assay used: immunoSEQ multiplex PCR; TCRdb lists only in-frame clones, some missing. The sample yields some 70,000 clones, around nine tenths seen once. The trim removed 6 bases at V and 1 base at J, leaving 4 bases unmatched. The CDR3 is 15 amino acids. Germline CDR1 and CDR2: MNHEY and SVGAGI. The receptor was derived from a man in his 70s with active or convalescent COVID-19. The chain carries TRBV6-5 and TRBJ2-1; 9 nucleotides align to TRBD1. The sample comprised peripheral blood. CDR3 nucleotide sequence: TGTGCCAGCAGGGGGGGGACAGGGTCCTACAATGAGCAGTTCTTC. Residues: CASRGGTGSYNEQFF.